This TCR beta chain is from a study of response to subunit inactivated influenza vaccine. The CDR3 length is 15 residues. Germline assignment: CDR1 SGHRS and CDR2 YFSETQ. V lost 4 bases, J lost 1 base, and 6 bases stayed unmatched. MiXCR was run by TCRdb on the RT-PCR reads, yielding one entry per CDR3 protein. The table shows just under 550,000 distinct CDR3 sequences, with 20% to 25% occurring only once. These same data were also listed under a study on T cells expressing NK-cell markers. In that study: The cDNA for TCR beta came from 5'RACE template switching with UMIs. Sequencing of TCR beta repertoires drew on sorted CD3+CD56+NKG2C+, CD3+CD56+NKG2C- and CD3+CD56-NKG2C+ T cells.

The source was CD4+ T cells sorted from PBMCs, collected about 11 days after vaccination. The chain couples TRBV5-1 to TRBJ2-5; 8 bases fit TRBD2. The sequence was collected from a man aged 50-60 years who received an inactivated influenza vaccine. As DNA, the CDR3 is TGCGCCAGCAGCCTCGGGAGGGGGATCCAAGAGACCCAGTACTTC. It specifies CASSLGRGIQETQYF.